The T cell receptor (beta chain) described here comes from a study of beta chain features in type 1 diabetes. Overall study: Healthy donors resembled patients in age, gender and cell yields. Summed over all samples, the examined sorted cells came to 85 million to 130 million. Study-level points and caveats: A moderate, significant TCRB CDR3 shortening appeared in type 1 diabetes across four CD4+ subsets.

As every portion of the isolated RNA was reverse transcribed, the sequencing read expressed TCRB transcripts. Clones were read by immunoSEQ multiplex PCR, and TCRdb kept only the in-frame ones, dropping some. The sample yields some 150,000 clones, about 13% seen once. Turning to this clone: The antigen is unknown.

Per the germline V gene, CDR1 is MNHEY and CDR2 is SMNVEV (reference sequence). With V trimmed by 7 bases and J by 0 bases, 8 bases remained unmatched. CDR3 length equals 15 residues. This clonotype originated in a man between 18 and 29 years old with type 1 diabetes. The chain combines TRBV27 with TRBJ2-7; 8 nucleotides agree with TRBD2. The sample was central memory CD4+ T cells from blood. As DNA, the CDR3 is TGTGCCAGCAATCCAGCGGGGGTGACCTCCTACGAGCAGTACTTC. It is translated as CASNPAGVTSYEQYF.